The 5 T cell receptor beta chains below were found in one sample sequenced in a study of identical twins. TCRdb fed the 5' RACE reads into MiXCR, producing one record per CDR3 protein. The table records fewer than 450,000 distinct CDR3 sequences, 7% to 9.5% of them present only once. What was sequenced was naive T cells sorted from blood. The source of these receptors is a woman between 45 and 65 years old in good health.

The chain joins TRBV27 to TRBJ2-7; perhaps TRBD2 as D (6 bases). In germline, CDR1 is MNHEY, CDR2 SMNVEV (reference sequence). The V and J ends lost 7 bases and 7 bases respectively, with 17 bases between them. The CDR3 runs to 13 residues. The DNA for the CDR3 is TGTGCCAGCAACGGCAAGGAGGGTAGGGAGCAGTACTTC. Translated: CASNGKEGREQYF.

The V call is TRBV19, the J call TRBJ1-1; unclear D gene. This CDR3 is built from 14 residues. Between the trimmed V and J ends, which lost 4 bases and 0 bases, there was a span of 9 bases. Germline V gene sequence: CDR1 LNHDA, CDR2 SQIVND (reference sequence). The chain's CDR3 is CASSKAGLNTEAFF. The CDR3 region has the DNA TGTGCCAGTAGTAAGGCCGGGCTGAACACTGAAGCTTTCTTT.

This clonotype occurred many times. The CDR3 sequence: CASSDQTGLSYNEQFF. DNA of the CDR3: TGTGCCAGCAGCGACCAAACGGGGCTCTCCTACAATGAGCAGTTCTTC. This chain links TRBV7-9 with TRBJ2-1; D may be TRBD1 or TRBD2 (5 bases each). This CDR3 contains 16 residues. Trimming cost V 5 bases and J 0 bases, with 14 bases left between them. Germline V CDR1 and CDR2: SEHNR, FQNEAQ (reference sequence).

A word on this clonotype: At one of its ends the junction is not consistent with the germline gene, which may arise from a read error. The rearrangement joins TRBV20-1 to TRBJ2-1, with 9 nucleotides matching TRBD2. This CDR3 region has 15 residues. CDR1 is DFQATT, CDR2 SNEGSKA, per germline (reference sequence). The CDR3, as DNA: TGCAGTGCTAGCCCCAGCGGGAGGTTCCACAATGAGCTGTTCTTC. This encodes CSASPSGRFHNELFF.

CDR3 residues: CASRGYTQYF. The CDR3 DNA reads TGTGCCAGCCGCGGCTATACGCAGTATTTT. V is TRBV12-3 or TRBV12-4 and J is TRBJ2-3; unclear D gene. V was trimmed by 8 bases and J by 7 bases, leaving 7 bases between them. CDR3 length: 10 amino acids.